This TCR beta chain was identified during a study of post-analysis software for immune sequencing data. Whole-study findings and limits: TRBV5-6, TRBV5-1 and TRBV20-1 belonged to a set of roughly five TRBV segments that were more frequent in patients than controls.

CDR3 size: 14 residues. Deletions cut 1 base from V and 4 bases from J, with 11 bases between. Germline CDR1 is SGHTA and CDR2 is FQGNSA. Note on this clonotype: Its antigen is not known.

Tagging with unique molecular identifiers was a feature of the TCR beta cDNA libraries. Each CDR3 protein is one row after TCRdb ran MiXCR on the PCR reads. Of 750,000 to 950,000 distinct CDR3 sequences in the sample, about half were seen once. This clonotype was obtained from a girl aged 5-17 years with multiple sclerosis. The material sequenced was blood. This chain links TRBV7-2 with TRBJ2-7; D may be TRBD2 (6 bases). The CDR3 loop is CASSLVDGTYEQYF. The CDR3 DNA reads TGTGCCAGCAGCTTAGTGGACGGGACTTACGAGCAGTACTTC.